The entry that follows covers one T cell receptor beta chain sequence. Antigen specificity is unknown. This entry comes from a study of vaccination and CD4 T cells after COVID-19. With the Oncomine TCR Beta short-read assay, DNA from cultured CD4+ T cells was sequenced. TCRdb independently ran MiXCR on the PCR reads; one entry per CDR3 protein. The sample holds 15,000 to 16,000 distinct CDR3 sequences, approximately 52% seen once. Sample treatment: roughly 10-day PBMC culture with coronavirus spike peptide pools or control peptides (ViraFEST assay). CDR1 MNHEY and CDR2 SVGAGI come from the germline V gene. This CDR3 comprises 15 residues. Germline trimming cut 4 bases from V and 3 bases from J; bases unmatched to any gene: 3.

This clonotype originated in a human donor who had recovered from COVID-19. This sequence joins TRBV6-5 and TRBJ2-2; 9 bases line up with TRBD1. Sequencing was done on a sample of CD4+ T cells from blood, cultured in vitro. CDR3 amino acids: CASSSGDRDTGELFF. The CDR3 nucleotides are TGTGCCAGCAGTTCAGGGGACAGGGACACCGGGGAGCTGTTTTTT.